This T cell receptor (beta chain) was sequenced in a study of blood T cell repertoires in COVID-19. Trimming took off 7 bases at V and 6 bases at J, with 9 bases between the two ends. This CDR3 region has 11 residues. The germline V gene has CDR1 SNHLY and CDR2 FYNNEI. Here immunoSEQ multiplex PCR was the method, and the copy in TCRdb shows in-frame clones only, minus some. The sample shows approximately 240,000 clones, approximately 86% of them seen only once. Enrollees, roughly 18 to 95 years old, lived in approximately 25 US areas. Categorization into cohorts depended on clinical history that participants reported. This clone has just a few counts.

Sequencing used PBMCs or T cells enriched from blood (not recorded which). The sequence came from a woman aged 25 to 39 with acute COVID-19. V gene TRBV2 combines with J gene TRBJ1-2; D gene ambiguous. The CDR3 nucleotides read TGTGCCAGCACTGCGAGGGATGGCTACACCTTC. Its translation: CASTARDGYTF.